Each of the 17 T cell receptor beta chains below was sequenced from the same sample in a study of T cell repertoires in cytomegalovirus infection. TCRdb independently ran MiXCR on the reads; one entry per CDR3 protein. The sample consists of 300,000 or so distinct CDR3 sequences, about 9.1% of them appearing once. The sequencing sample was made of PBMCs. The receptors stem from a human donor in good health (CMV status not recorded). Some clones in this sample may be carry-over from other donors' samples.

There are a few counts of this clonotype. This chain connects TRBV5-4 to TRBJ2-6, with 8 bases matching TRBD2. The CDR3 length is 16 residues. V lost 3 bases to trimming and J lost 2 bases; unmatched junction nucleotides: 4. From germline, CDR1 is SGHNT and CDR2 YYREEE (reference sequence). The CDR3 DNA follows: TGTGCCAGCAGCTACCCGGGGGGGCCTGGGGCCAACGTCCTGACTTTC. Translation: CASSYPGGPGANVLTF.

CDR3 residues: CSARGTVADLAKNIQYF. DNA for the CDR3: TGCAGTGCTAGAGGGACTGTCGCCGACTTAGCCAAAAACATTCAGTACTTC. V and J are TRBV20-1 and TRBJ2-4, with a possible D match to TRBD2 (5 bases). The V gene's germline CDR1 is DFQATT and CDR2 SNEGSKA (reference sequence). The CDR3 spans 17 residues. Between the trimmed V and J ends, which lost 1 base and 0 bases, there was a span of 16 bases.

This clonotype showed up just a few times. The V and J genes are TRBV29-1 and TRBJ2-7, with D perhaps being TRBD1 or TRBD2 (5 bases each). V lost 4 bases, J lost 5 bases, and 21 bases lay in between. The CDR3 has 15 residues. CDR1 and CDR2 (germline): SQVTM, ANQGSEA. In nucleotides, the CDR3 is TGCAGCGTTGTGGGACCGAGGAGCGTCTTTGACGAGCAGTACTTC. The encoded protein is CSVVGPRSVFDEQYF.

This clonotype was seen repeatedly, ten times or more. The V gene is TRBV27, the J gene TRBJ2-1, with D possibly matching TRBD1 (5 bases). Germline assignment: CDR1 MNHEY and CDR2 SMNVEV (reference sequence). The CDR3 is 14 residues long. Trimming took 3 bases from V and 9 from J, leaving 15 bases between them. The CDR3 DNA sequence: TGTGCCAGCAGTTTTCCCCCCCAGGGCGGTGAGCAGTTCTTC. This codes for CASSFPPQGGEQFF.

This clonotype showed up many times. The chain combines TRBV7-3 with TRBJ2-1; D remains ambiguous. CDR1 and CDR2 from the germline V gene are SGHTA and FQGTGA. Trimming cost V 8 bases and J 1 base, with 9 bases left between them. There are 13 residues in the CDR3. The CDR3 sequence: CASSRYSYNEQFF. The CDR3 DNA reads TGTGCCAGCTCTAGGTATTCCTACAATGAGCAGTTCTTC.

At least ten counts were recorded for this clonotype. The CDR3 loop reads CASSGRLYADTQYF. The CDR3 DNA reads as TGTGCCAGCAGCGGAAGGCTTTATGCAGATACGCAGTATTTT. The chain has TRBV9 and TRBJ2-3; D gene uncertain. Germline assignment: CDR1 SGDLS and CDR2 YYNGEE. Deletions cut 3 bases from V and 4 bases from J, with 12 bases between. The CDR3 is made up of 14 amino acids.

This clonotype was counted ten times or more. This chain's CDR3 is CASSIGTAYGYTF. CDR3 nucleotides: TGTGCCAGTAGTATAGGAACAGCCTATGGCTACACCTTC. The chain recombines TRBV19 with TRBJ1-2, with D uncertain. V lost 1 base, J lost 4 bases, and 7 bases lay in between. The CDR3 totals 13 residues. The germline V gene has CDR1 LNHDA and CDR2 SQIVND (reference sequence).

Here the CDR3 DNA reads TGTGCCAGCAGCGTAGAAATAGGGGGCCGACTAAGCTCCTACGAGCAGTACGTC. Translated, it gives CASSVEIGGRLSSYEQYV. The genes are TRBV9 and TRBJ2-7, with TRBD1 matching 7 bases. CDR1 and CDR2 (germline): SGDLS, YYNGEE. V dropped 0 bases and J dropped 0; count of bases not matched to a gene: 12. CDR3 size: 18 residues.

This clonotype showed up many times. The chain recombines TRBV7-9 with TRBJ2-3; D remains unclear. This CDR3 is built from 13 residues. CDR1 and CDR2 (germline): SEHNR, FQNEAQ (reference sequence). V was trimmed by 6 bases and J by 0 bases, leaving 7 bases between them. CDR3 in amino acids: CASRLSSTDTQYF. The DNA of the CDR3 is TGTGCCAGCAGGTTATCTAGCACAGATACGCAGTATTTT.

As DNA, the CDR3 is TGTGCCAGCAAACCACCGAACACTGAAGCTTTCTTT. Its protein product is CASKPPNTEAFF. The V call is TRBV6-5, the J call TRBJ1-1; D ambiguous. This CDR3 has 12 residues. Between the trimmed V and J ends, which lost 7 bases and 1 base, there was a span of 7 bases. Germline CDR1 MNHEY, CDR2 SVGAGI.

This clonotype appeared many times. The rearrangement joins TRBV29-1 to TRBJ2-1; D perhaps matches TRBD2 (6 bases). Trimming left V 3 bases short and J 8 bases short, with 14 bases between. This CDR3 has 13 amino acids. Looked up from germline, CDR1 is SQVTM and CDR2 is ANQGSEA. The CDR3 loop reads CSVDPSAEDEQFF. As DNA, the CDR3 is TGCAGCGTTGACCCTAGCGCGGAGGATGAGCAGTTCTTC.

This clonotype has a count of ten or more. CDR3 residues: CASPGQSNTEAFF. As DNA, the CDR3 is TGTGCCAGCCCGGGACAGTCGAACACTGAAGCTTTCTTT. V and J are TRBV2 and TRBJ1-1; 7 positions match TRBD1. V dropped 8 bases and J dropped 1; count of bases not matched to a gene: 4. Germline V CDR1 and CDR2: SNHLY, FYNNEI. This CDR3 has 13 amino acids.

This clonotype was picked up many times. V is TRBV7-2 and J is TRBJ2-3, with 9 bases that match TRBD2. Germline V gene data show CDR1 as SGHTA and CDR2 as FQGNSA. There are 16 residues in the CDR3. The V and J ends lost 5 bases and 4 bases, in that order; junction bases with no gene match: 10. Written as DNA, the CDR3 is TGTGCCAGCAGCGGACGCGGGGGGGGCGGGGCAGATACGCAGTATTTT. Translation: CASSGRGGGGADTQYF. Looking up the rest from reference TRBV7-2 and TRBJ2-3 gives the full variable domain: GAGVSQSPSNKVTEKGKDVELRCDPISGHTALYWYRQSLGQGLEFLIYFQGNSAPDKSGLPSDRFSAERTGGSVSTLTIQRTQQEDSAVYLCASSGRGGGGADTQYFGPGTRLTVL.

This clonotype was counted only a few times. The chain employs TRBV2 and TRBJ2-7, with D possibly matching TRBD2 (5 bases). The V gene's germline CDR1 is SNHLY and CDR2 FYNNEI. The V end lost 2 bases, the J end lost 2 bases, and 10 bases lay between the germline ends. This CDR3 has 14 amino acids. CDR3 protein: CASSEQETTYEQYF. CDR3 nucleotides: TGTGCCAGCAGTGAACAGGAGACTACCTACGAGCAGTACTTC.

This clonotype was observed many times. The rearrangement uses TRBV19 and TRBJ2-5; no clear D. V lost 0 bases and J lost 9, with 8 bases in between. Germline lookup yields CDR1 LNHDA and CDR2 SQIVND (reference sequence). This CDR3 has 12 amino acids. The CDR3 is CASSIDSRAQYF. The DNA of the CDR3 is TGTGCCAGTAGTATAGATAGCCGGGCCCAGTACTTC. The full variable domain, in which reference TRBV19 and TRBJ2-5 provide the parts outside the CDR3, is DGGITQSPKYLFRKEGQNVTLSCEQNLNHDAMYWYRQDPGQGLRLIYYSQIVNDFQKGDIAEGYSVSREKKESFPLTVTSAQKNPTAFYLCASSIDSRAQYFGPGTRLLVL.

This clonotype was detected many times. The CDR3 reads CASSQGGQEIMKELFF. CDR3 bases: TGTGCCAGCAGCCAAGGGGGACAGGAGATAATGAAAGAACTGTTTTTT. The rearrangement uses TRBV4-2 and TRBJ1-4; 8 bases are a match to TRBD1. J gave up 12 bases and V 1 base, and 13 bases lay outside the gene matches. CDR1 LGHNA and CDR2 YNFKEQ come from the germline V gene. This CDR3 is built from 16 residues.

There are many counts of this clonotype. V gene TRBV2 combines with J gene TRBJ1-2; D not certain. V was cut by 7 bases and J by 8 bases, with 17 bases left in between. The germline V gene encodes CDR1 SNHLY and CDR2 FYNNEI. This CDR3 comprises 13 residues. The CDR3: CASTSLGEVGYTF. As DNA, the CDR3 is TGTGCCAGCACCTCCCTCGGGGAGGTGGGCTACACCTTC.